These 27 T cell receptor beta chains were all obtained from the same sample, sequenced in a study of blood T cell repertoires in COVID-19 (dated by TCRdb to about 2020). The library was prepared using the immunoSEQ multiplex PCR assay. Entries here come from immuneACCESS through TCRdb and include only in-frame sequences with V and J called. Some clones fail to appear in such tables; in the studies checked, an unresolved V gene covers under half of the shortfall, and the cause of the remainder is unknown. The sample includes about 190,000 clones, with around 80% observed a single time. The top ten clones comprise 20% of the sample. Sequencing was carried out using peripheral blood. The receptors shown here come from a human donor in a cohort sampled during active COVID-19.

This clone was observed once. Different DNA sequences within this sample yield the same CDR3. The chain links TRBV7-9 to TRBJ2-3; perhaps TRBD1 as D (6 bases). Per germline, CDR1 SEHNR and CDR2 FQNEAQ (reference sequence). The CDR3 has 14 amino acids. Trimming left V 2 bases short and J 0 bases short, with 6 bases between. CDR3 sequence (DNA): TGTGCCAGCAGCTTAACAGGGAGCACAGATACGCAGTATTTT. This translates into CASSLTGSTDTQYF. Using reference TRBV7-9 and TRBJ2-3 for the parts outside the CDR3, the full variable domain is DTGVSQNPRHKITKRGQNVTFRCDPISEHNRLYWYRQTLGQGPEFLTYFQNEAQLEKSRLLSDRFSAERPKGSFSTLEIQRTEQGDSAMYLCASSLTGSTDTQYFGPGTRLTVL.

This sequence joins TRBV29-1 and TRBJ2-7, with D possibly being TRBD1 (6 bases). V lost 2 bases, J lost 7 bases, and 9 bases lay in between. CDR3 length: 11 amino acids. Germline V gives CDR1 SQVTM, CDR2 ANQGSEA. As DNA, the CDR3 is TGCAGCGTTGAATCAAGGGGGGAGCAGTACGTC. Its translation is CSVESRGEQYV.

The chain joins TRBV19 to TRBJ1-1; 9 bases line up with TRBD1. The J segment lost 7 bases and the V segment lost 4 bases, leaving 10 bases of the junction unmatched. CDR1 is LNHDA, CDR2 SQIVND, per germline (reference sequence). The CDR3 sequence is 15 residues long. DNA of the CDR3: TGTGCCAGTAGTAGTTTTCTGGACAGGGGCTTTGAAGCTTTCTTT. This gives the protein CASSSFLDRGFEAFF.

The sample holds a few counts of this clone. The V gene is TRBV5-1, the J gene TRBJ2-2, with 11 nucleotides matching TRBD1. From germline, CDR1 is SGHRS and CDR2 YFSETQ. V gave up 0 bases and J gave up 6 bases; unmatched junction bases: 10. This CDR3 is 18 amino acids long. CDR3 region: CASSLGIHGQGASGELFF. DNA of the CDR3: TGCGCCAGCAGCTTGGGGATCCACGGACAGGGGGCGTCCGGGGAGCTGTTTTTT.

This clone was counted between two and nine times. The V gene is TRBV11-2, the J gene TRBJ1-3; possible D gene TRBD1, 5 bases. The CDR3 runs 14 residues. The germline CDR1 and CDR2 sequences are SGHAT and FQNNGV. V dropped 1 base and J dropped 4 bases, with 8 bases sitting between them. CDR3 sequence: CASSLGQRGNTIYF. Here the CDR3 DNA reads TGTGCCAGCAGCTTAGGACAGAGGGGAAACACCATATATTTT.

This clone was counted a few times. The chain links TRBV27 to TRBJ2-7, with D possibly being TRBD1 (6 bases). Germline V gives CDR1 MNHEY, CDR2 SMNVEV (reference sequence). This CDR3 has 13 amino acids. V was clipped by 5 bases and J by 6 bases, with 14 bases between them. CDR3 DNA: TGTGCCAGCAGTCCCCGACAGGCGGCCGAGCAGTACTTC. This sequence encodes CASSPRQAAEQYF.

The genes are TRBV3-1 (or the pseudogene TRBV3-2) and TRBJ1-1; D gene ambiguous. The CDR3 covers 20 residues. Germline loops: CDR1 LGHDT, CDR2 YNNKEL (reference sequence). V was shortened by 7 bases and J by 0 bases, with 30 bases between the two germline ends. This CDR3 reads CASNATRRGVIYFMNTEAFF. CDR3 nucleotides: TGTGCCAGCAACGCCACTAGACGCGGGGTAATTTATTTCATGAACACTGAAGCTTTCTTT.

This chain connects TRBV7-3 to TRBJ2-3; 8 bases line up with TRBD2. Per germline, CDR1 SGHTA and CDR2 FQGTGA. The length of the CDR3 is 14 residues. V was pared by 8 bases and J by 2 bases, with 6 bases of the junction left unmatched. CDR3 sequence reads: CASPSGQNTDTQYF. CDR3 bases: TGTGCCAGCCCTAGCGGGCAAAACACAGATACGCAGTATTTT.

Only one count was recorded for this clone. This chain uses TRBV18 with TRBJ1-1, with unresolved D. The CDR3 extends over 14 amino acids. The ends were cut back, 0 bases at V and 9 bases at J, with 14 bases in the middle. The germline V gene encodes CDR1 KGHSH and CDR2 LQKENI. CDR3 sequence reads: CASSPPVRERKAFF. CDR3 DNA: TGTGCCAGCTCACCACCGGTTAGAGAGCGGAAAGCTTTCTTT. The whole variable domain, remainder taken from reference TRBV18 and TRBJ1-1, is NAGVMQNPRHLVRRRGQEARLRCSPMKGHSHVYWYRQLPEEGLKFMVYLQKENIIDESGMPKERFSAEFPKEGPSILRIQQVVRGDSAAYFCASSPPVRERKAFFGQGTRLTVV.

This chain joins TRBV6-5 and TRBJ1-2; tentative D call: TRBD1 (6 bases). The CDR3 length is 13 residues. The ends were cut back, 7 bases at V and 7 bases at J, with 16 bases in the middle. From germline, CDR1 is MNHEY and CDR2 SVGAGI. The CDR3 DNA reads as TGTGCCAGCAAACCGGGACAAGCACGTGGCTACACCTTC. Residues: CASKPGQARGYTF.

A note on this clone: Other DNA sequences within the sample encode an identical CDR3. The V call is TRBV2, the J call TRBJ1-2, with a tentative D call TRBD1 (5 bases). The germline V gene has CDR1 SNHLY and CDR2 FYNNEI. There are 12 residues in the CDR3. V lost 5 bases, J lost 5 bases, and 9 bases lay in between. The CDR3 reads CASSLQGYGYTF. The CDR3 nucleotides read TGTGCCAGCAGTCTCCAGGGTTATGGCTACACCTTC.

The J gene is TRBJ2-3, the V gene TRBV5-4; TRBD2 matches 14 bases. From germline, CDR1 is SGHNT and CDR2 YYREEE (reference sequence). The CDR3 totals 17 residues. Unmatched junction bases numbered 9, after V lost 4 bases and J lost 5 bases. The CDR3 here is CASSITGTSGGIDTQYF. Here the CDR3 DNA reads TGTGCCAGCAGCATTACCGGGACTAGCGGGGGTATAGATACGCAGTATTTT.

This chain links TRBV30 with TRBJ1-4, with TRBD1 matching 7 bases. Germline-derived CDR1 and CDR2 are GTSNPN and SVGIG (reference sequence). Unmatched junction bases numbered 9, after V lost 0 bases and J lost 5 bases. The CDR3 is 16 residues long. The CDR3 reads CAWSVRRTGGNEKLFF. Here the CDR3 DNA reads TGTGCCTGGAGTGTACGCCGGACAGGCGGGAATGAAAAACTGTTTTTT.

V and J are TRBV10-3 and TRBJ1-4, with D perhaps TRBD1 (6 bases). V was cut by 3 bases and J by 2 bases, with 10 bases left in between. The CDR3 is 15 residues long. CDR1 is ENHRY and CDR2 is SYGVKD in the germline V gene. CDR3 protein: CAISDRQATNEKLFF. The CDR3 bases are TGTGCCATCAGTGACCGACAGGCCACTAATGAAAAACTGTTTTTT.

The CDR3 protein is CASSLSFGPDYNSPLHF. The CDR3 DNA reads as TGTGCCAGCAGCTTGTCCTTTGGGCCGGACTATAATTCACCCCTCCACTTT. The chain couples TRBV11-2 to TRBJ1-6; D unclear. CDR1 is SGHAT and CDR2 is FQNNGV in the germline V gene. CDR3 length: 17 amino acids. V gave up 3 bases and J gave up 3 bases, with 15 bases separating them. Together with reference TRBV11-2 and TRBJ1-6, the CDR3 gives the full variable domain: EAGVAQSPRYKIIEKRQSVAFWCNPISGHATLYWYQQILGQGPKLLIQFQNNGVVDDSQLPKDRFSAERLKGVDSTLKIQPAKLEDSAVYLCASSLSFGPDYNSPLHFGNGTRLTVT.

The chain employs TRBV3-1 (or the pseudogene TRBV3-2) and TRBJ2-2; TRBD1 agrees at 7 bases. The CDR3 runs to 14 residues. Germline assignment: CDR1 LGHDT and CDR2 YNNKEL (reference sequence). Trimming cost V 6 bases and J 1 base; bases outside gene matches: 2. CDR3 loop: CASSYRGNTGELFF. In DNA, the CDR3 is TGTGCCAGCAGTTACAGGGGGAACACCGGGGAGCTGTTTTTT.

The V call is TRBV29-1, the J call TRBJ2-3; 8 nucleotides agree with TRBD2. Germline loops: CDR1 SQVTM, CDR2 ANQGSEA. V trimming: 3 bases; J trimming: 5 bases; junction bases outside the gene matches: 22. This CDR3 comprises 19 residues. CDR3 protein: CSVERREVVIAGSKDTQYF. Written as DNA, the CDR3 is TGCAGCGTTGAGAGAAGGGAGGTTGTGATAGCGGGGTCGAAAGATACGCAGTATTTT.

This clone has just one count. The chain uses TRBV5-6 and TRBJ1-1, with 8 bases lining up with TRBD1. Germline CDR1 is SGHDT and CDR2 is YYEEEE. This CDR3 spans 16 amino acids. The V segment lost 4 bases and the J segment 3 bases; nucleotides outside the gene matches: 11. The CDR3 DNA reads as TGTGCCAGCAGCCACCAGGGGGCGAGAGAGGACACTGAAGCTTTCTTT. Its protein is CASSHQGAREDTEAFF. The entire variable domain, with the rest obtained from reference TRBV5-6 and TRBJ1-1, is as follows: DAGVTQSPTHLIKTRGQQVTLRCSPKSGHDTVSWYQQALGQGPQFIFQYYEEEERQRGNFPDRFSGHQFPNYSSELNVNALLLGDSALYLCASSHQGAREDTEAFFGQGTRLTVV.

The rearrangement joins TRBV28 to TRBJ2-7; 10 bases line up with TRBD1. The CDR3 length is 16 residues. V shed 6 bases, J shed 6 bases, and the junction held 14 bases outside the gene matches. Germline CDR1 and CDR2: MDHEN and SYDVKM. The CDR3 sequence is CASSPTRTGGFSEQYF. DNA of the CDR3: TGTGCCAGCAGCCCGACCCGGACAGGGGGATTTTCCGAGCAGTACTTC.

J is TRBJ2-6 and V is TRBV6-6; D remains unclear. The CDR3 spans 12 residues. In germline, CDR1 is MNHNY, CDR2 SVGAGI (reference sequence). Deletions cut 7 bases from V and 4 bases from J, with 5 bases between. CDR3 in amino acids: CASMEGANVLTF. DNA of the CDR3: TGTGCCAGCATGGAGGGGGCCAACGTCCTGACTTTC.

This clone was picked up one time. CDR3 coding DNA: TGTGCCAGCAGCTTGGTGGGAGAGATGGGTGAGCAGTTCTTC. It codes for CASSLVGEMGEQFF. This rearrangement joins TRBV5-4 to TRBJ2-1; D is perhaps TRBD2 (5 bases). Germline V gives CDR1 SGHNT, CDR2 YYREEE (reference sequence). Between the trimmed V and J ends, which lost 0 bases and 9 bases, there was a span of 13 bases. This CDR3 is 14 amino acids long.

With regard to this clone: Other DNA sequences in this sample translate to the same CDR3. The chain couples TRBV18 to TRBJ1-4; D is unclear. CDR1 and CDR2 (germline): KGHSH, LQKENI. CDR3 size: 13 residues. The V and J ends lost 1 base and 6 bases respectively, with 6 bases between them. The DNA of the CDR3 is TGTGCCAGCTCACCACGCCAGGATGAAAAACTGTTTTTT. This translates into CASSPRQDEKLFF.

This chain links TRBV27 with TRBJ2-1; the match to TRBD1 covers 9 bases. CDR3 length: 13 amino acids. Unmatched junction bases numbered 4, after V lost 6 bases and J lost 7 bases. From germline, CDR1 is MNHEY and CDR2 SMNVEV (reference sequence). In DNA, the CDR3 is TGTGCCAGCAGAAGACAGGGGGGTAATGAGCAGTTCTTC. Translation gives CASRRQGGNEQFF.

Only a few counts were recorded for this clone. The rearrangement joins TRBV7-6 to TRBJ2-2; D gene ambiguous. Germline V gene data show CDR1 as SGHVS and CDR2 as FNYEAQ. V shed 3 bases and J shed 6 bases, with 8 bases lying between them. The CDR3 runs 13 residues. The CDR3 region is CASSFVAPGELFF. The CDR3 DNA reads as TGTGCCAGCAGCTTCGTAGCCCCCGGGGAGCTGTTTTTT.

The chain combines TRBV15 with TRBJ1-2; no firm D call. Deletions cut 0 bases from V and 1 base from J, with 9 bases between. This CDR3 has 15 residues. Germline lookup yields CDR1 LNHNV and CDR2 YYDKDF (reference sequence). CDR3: CATSREFSGNYGYTF. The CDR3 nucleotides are TGTGCCACCAGCAGAGAATTTTCGGGTAACTATGGCTACACCTTC.

The CDR3: CASSDRRSSGNTIYF. The CDR3 DNA reads TGTGCCAGCAGTGATCGGCGGAGCTCTGGAAACACCATATATTTT. The J gene is TRBJ1-3, the V gene TRBV25-1; D gene uncertain. Germline assignment: CDR1 MGHDK and CDR2 SYGVNS. The CDR3 is 15 residues long. V gave up 3 bases and J gave up 0 bases, with 9 bases separating them.

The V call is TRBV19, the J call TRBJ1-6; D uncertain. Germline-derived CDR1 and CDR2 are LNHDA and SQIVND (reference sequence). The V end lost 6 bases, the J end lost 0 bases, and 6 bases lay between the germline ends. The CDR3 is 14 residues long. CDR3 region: CASRRDSYNSPLHF. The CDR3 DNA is TGTGCCAGTAGGCGGGACTCCTATAATTCACCCCTCCACTTT.